Below are 8 T cell receptor beta chains sequenced from a single sample in a study of glioma-infiltrating T cells (dated by TCRdb to the mid-2010s). TCRdb names Illumina MiSeq as the instrument used. The iRepertoire nested amplicon-rescue multiplex PCR (arm-PCR) platform was used to amplify TCR alpha and beta CDR3 regions from RNA. TCRdb reprocessed the public reads (quality trimming at Q25 with fastp, clone calling with MiXCR) and kept in-frame beta chains. When rows share a CDR3 protein, they turn into one entry using the most common DNA and genes. Recorded for this sample are around 130,000 distinct CDR3 sequences; more than 20% of them occurred a single time. The leading ten clones occupy 27% of the sample. Material: glioma tissue, nonneoplastic brain tissue, or PBMCs (not recorded which). Receptor source: a human donor with low-grade glioma or glioblastoma, undergoing nonglioma brain surgery, or in good health (not recorded which).

Comments on this clonotype: One junction end does not reproduce the germline sequence, and a read error may be involved. The gene calls are TRBV2 and TRBJ1-5, with D perhaps matching TRBD1 (5 bases). The CDR3 length is 18 residues. Germline values: CDR1 SNHLY, CDR2 FYNNEI. In DNA, the CDR3 is TGTGCCAGCAGTGAAGCGCTTCAGACAGAGTATAGCAATCAGCCCCGGCATTTT. Its translation is CASSEALQTEYSNQPRHF.

This clonotype occurred a few times. This chain connects TRBV14 to TRBJ2-2; D perhaps matches TRBD1 (5 bases). The germline CDR1 and CDR2 sequences are SGHDN and FVKESK. There are 15 residues in the CDR3. V was trimmed by 4 bases and J by 2 bases, leaving 11 bases between them. Here the CDR3 DNA reads TGTGCCAGCAGCCGGACACAGATTAACACCGGGGAGCTGTTTTTT. Translating it yields CASSRTQINTGELFF.

Only a few counts were recorded for this clonotype. The chain joins TRBV4-1 to TRBJ2-5; 7 positions agree with TRBD1. This CDR3 contains 14 residues. The trim removed 3 bases at V and 3 bases at J, leaving 4 bases unmatched. The V gene's germline CDR1 is MGHRA and CDR2 YSYEKL. The CDR3 region has the DNA TGCGCCAGCAGCCATTCCCAGGGGGAAGAGACCCAGTACTTC. It is translated as CASSHSQGEETQYF.

The CDR3 here is CASSRLGTSGGENEQFF. The CDR3 DNA follows: TGCGCCAGCAGCCGACTAGGGACTAGCGGGGGTGAAAATGAGCAGTTCTTC. V gene TRBV4-1 combines with J gene TRBJ2-1; 14 bases match TRBD2. Trimming cost V 4 bases and J 7 bases; bases outside gene matches: 9. CDR3 length equals 17 residues. Germline CDR1 and CDR2: MGHRA and YSYEKL.

The chain is built from TRBV25-1 and TRBJ2-7, with TRBD1 matching over 8 bases. The J segment lost 0 bases and the V segment lost 6 bases, leaving 1 base of the junction unmatched. Looked up from germline, CDR1 is MGHDK and CDR2 is SYGVNS. This CDR3 has 13 residues. CDR3 sequence reads: CASSDRGSYEQYV. Written as DNA, the CDR3 is TGTGCCAGCAGCGACAGGGGCTCCTACGAGCAGTACGTC.

V and J are TRBV7-2 and TRBJ2-7, with D hard to call. V lost 5 bases and J 6 bases, leaving 11 bases between the germline ends. Germline loops: CDR1 SGHTA, CDR2 FQGNSA. CDR3 length: 12 amino acids. The chain's CDR3 is CASSPTSGEQYV. CDR3 sequence (DNA): TGTGCCAGCAGCCCGACTTCAGGCGAGCAGTACGTC.

At least ten counts were recorded for this clonotype. The J gene is TRBJ2-1, the V gene TRBV7-9, with no clear D. The CDR3 is made up of 12 amino acids. The ends were cut back, 0 bases at V and 8 bases at J, with 5 bases in the middle. Germline assignment: CDR1 SEHNR and CDR2 FQNEAQ (reference sequence). The CDR3 spells CASSLAGYEQFF. The CDR3 bases are TGTGCCAGCAGCTTAGCAGGGTATGAGCAGTTCTTC.

This clonotype appeared many times. This chain joins TRBV25-1 and TRBJ1-2; D uncertain. The ends were cut back, 3 bases at V and 6 bases at J, with 17 bases in the middle. CDR1 and CDR2 from the germline V gene are MGHDK and SYGVNS. This CDR3 is built from 15 residues. CDR3 sequence: CASSDPSRAADGYTF. The DNA of the CDR3 is TGTGCCAGCAGTGATCCGTCCCGGGCAGCGGATGGCTACACCTTC.